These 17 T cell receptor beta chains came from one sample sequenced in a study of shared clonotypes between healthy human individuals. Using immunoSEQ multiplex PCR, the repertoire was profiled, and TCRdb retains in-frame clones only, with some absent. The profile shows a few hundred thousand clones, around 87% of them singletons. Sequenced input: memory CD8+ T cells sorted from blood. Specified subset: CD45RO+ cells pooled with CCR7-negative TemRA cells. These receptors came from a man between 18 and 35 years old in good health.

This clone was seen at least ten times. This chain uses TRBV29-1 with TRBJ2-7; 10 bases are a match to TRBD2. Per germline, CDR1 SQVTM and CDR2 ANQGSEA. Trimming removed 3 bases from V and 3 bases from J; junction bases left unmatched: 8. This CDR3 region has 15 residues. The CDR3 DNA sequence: TGCAGCGTTGAGATGCAGCGGGAGGGCCGCTACGAGCAGTACTTC. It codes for CSVEMQREGRYEQYF.

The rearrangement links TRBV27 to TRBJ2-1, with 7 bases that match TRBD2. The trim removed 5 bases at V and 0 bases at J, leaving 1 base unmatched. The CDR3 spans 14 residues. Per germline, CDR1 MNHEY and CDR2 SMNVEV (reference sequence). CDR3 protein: CASSGGSSYNEQFF. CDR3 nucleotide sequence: TGTGCCAGCAGTGGCGGGAGCTCCTACAATGAGCAGTTCTTC.

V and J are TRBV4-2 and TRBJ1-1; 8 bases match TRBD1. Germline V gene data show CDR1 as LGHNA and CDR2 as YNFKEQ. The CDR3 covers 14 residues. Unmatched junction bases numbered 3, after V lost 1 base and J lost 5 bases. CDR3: CASSQGTGWTEAFF. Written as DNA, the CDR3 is TGTGCCAGCAGCCAAGGGACAGGGTGGACTGAAGCTTTCTTT.

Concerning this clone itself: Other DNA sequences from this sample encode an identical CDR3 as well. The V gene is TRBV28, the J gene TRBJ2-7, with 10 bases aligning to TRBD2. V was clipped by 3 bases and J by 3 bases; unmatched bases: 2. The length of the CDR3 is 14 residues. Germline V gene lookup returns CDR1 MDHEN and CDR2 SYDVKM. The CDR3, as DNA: TGTGCCAGCAGTTTGCCTAGCGGGGGCTACGAGCAGTACTTC. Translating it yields CASSLPSGGYEQYF.

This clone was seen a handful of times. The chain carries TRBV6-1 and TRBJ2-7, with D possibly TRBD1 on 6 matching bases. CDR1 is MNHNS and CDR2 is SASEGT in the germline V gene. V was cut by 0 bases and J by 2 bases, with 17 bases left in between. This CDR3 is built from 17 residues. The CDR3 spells CASSEARGWTATYEQYF. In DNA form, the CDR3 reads TGTGCCAGCAGTGAAGCGAGGGGCTGGACAGCTACCTACGAGCAGTACTTC.

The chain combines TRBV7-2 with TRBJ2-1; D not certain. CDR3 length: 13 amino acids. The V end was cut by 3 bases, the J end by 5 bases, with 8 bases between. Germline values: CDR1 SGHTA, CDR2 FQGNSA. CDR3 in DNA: TGTGCCAGCAGCTTCTTACACCACAATGAGCAGTTCTTC. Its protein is CASSFLHHNEQFF. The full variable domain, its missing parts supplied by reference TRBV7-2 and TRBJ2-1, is GAGVSQSPSNKVTEKGKDVELRCDPISGHTALYWYRQSLGQGLEFLIYFQGNSAPDKSGLPSDRFSAERTGGSVSTLTIQRTQQEDSAVYLCASSFLHHNEQFFGPGTRLTVL.

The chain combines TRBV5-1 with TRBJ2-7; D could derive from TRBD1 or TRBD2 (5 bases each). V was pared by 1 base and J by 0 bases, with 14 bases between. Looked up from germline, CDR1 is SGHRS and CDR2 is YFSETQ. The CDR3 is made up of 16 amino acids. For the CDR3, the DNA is TGCGCCAGCAGCTTGTTGGGACCATCTAACTCCTACGAGCAGTACTTC. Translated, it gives CASSLLGPSNSYEQYF.

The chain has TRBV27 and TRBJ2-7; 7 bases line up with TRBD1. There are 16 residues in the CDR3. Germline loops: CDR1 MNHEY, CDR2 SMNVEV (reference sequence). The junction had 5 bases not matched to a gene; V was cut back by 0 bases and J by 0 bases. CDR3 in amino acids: CASSLSGGYFSYEQYF. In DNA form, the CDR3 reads TGTGCCAGCAGTTTATCAGGGGGCTACTTCTCCTACGAGCAGTACTTC.

The CDR3 sequence is CAISEPQRTDTQYF. The CDR3 bases are TGTGCCATCAGTGAACCCCAGAGGACAGATACGCAGTATTTT. The V call is TRBV10-3, the J call TRBJ2-3; D remains unclear. V lost 3 bases and J 3 bases, leaving 10 bases between the germline ends. This CDR3 is built from 14 residues. Germline V gene lookup returns CDR1 ENHRY and CDR2 SYGVKD.

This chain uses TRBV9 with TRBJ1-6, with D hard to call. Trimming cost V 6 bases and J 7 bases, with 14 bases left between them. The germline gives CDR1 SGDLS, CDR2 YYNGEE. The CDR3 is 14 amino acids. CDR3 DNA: TGTGCCAGCACCCCGGACCTAGGGAATTCACCCCTCCACTTT. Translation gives CASTPDLGNSPLHF.

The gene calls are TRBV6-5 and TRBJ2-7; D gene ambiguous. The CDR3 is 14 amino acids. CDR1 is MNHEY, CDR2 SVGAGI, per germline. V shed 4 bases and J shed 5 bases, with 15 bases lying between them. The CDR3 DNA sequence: TGTGCCAGCAGTTTTAGCACTAACAACGACGAGCAGTACTTC. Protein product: CASSFSTNNDEQYF.

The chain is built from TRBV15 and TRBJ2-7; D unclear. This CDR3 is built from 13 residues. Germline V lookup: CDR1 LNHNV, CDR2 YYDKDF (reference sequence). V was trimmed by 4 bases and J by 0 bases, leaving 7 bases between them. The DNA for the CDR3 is TGTGCCACCAGCACAGGCGACTCCTACGAGCAGTACTTC. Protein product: CATSTGDSYEQYF.

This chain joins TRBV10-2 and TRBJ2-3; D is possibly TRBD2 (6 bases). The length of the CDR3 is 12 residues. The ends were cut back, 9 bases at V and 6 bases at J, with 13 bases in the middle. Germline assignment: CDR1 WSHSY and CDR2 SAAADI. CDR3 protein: CASLTGVDTQYF. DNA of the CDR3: TGCGCCAGTTTGACGGGGGTCGATACGCAGTATTTT.

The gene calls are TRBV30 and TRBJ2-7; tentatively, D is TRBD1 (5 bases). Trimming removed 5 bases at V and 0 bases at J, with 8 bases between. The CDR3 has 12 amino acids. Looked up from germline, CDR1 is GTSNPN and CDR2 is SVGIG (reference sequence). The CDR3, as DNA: TGTGCCTGGGCGGACACCTCCTACGAGCAGTACTTC. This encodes CAWADTSYEQYF.

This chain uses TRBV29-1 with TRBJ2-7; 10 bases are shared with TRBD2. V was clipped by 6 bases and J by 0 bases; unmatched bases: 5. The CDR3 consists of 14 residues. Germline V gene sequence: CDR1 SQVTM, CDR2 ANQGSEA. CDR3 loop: CSVASSGSSYEQYF. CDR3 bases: TGCAGCGTAGCCTCTAGCGGGAGCTCCTACGAGCAGTACTTC.

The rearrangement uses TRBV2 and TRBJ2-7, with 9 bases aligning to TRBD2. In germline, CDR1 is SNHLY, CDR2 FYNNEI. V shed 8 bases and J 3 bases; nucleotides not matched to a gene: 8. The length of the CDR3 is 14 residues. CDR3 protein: CASDSGGRGYEQYF. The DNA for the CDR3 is TGTGCCAGCGATAGCGGGGGTCGGGGCTACGAGCAGTACTTC.

The CDR3 DNA reads TGTGCCAGCAGCACCCCCCGACTAGCGGGAGGGTGGAATGAGCAGTTCTTC. This gives the protein CASSTPRLAGGWNEQFF. The gene calls are TRBV13 and TRBJ2-1, with 14 bases lining up with TRBD2. J was trimmed by 7 bases and V by 5 bases; bases with no gene match: 10. Germline values: CDR1 PRHDT, CDR2 FYEKMQ (reference sequence). The CDR3 loop spans 17 amino acids.